These 8 T cell receptor beta chains were all obtained from the same sample, sequenced in a study of blood T cell repertoires in COVID-19. Method: immunoSEQ multiplex PCR; TCRdb's copy keeps in-frame clones and lacks some. The sample records 290,000 or so clones, 85% to 90% being singletons. Sequencing used PBMCs or T cells enriched from blood (not recorded which). The receptor set was obtained from a woman aged 18-29 years with acute COVID-19.

The rearrangement joins TRBV6-1 to TRBJ1-2, with D unclear. CDR1 and CDR2 (germline): MNHNS, SASEGT. The CDR3 sequence is 19 residues long. Trimming removed 0 bases at V and 6 bases at J, with 26 bases between. In DNA form, the CDR3 reads TGTGCCAGCAGTGAAGCGAGGTCTAATCGGTGGAGCGGCTCGCATGGCTACACCTTC. Translation gives CASSEARSNRWSGSHGYTF.

V gene TRBV4-2 combines with J gene TRBJ2-3, with 8 nucleotides matching TRBD2. J was trimmed by 3 bases and V by 2 bases; bases with no gene match: 7. The CDR3 is made up of 16 amino acids. Germline CDR1 reads LGHNA; CDR2 reads YNFKEQ. CDR3: CASSQTLAGQTDTQYF. The CDR3 coding sequence is TGTGCCAGCAGCCAAACCCTAGCGGGTCAAACAGATACGCAGTATTTT.

The V gene is TRBV19, the J gene TRBJ2-7; TRBD2 agrees at 8 bases. Trimming cost V 7 bases and J 6 bases; bases outside gene matches: 8. This CDR3 has 13 amino acids. Germline V gene sequence: CDR1 LNHDA, CDR2 SQIVND (reference sequence). In DNA, the CDR3 is TGTGCCAGTAAAAACGGGAGGGCCCGCGAGCAGTACTTC. Translation gives CASKNGRAREQYF.

The genes are TRBV7-2 and TRBJ2-3; no clear D gene. Trimming stripped 5 bases from V and 2 bases from J, with 14 bases between. CDR3 length equals 15 residues. From germline, CDR1 is SGHTA and CDR2 FQGNSA. CDR3 sequence: CASSQTEKPTDTQYF. CDR3 nucleotides: TGTGCCAGCAGCCAGACGGAGAAACCCACAGATACGCAGTATTTT. The full variable domain, completed using reference TRBV7-2 and TRBJ2-3, is GAGVSQSPSNKVTEKGKDVELRCDPISGHTALYWYRQSLGQGLEFLIYFQGNSAPDKSGLPSDRFSAERTGGSVSTLTIQRTQQEDSAVYLCASSQTEKPTDTQYFGPGTRLTVL.

This clone came up once. The chain has TRBV9 and TRBJ2-3; TRBD2 might be the D (6 bases). CDR1 and CDR2 (germline): SGDLS, YYNGEE. CDR3 length: 17 residues. V gave up 7 bases and J gave up 2 bases, with 23 bases separating them. The chain's CDR3 is CASSSFGRRAFTDTQYF. The DNA of the CDR3 is TGTGCCAGCTCCTCTTTCGGGAGACGGGCCTTCACAGATACGCAGTATTTT.

The rearrangement uses TRBV10-3 and TRBJ2-1; TRBD2 matches 10 bases. V trimming: 10 bases; J trimming: 0 bases; junction bases outside the gene matches: 12. Germline V gene data show CDR1 as ENHRY and CDR2 as SYGVKD. This CDR3 comprises 17 residues. The CDR3 is CATKRTSGFSSYNEQFF. The CDR3 nucleotides are TGTGCCACCAAAAGGACTAGCGGATTCAGCTCCTACAATGAGCAGTTCTTC.

The chain employs TRBV4-1 and TRBJ2-1, with a possible D match to TRBD2 (6 bases). Germline CDR1 and CDR2: MGHRA and YSYEKL. Trimming stripped 3 bases from V and 5 bases from J, with 8 bases between. This CDR3 is built from 13 residues. CDR3 nucleotide sequence: TGCGCCAGCAGCCAGGGACTGCACAATGAGCAGTTCTTC. Translated: CASSQGLHNEQFF.

The rearrangement joins TRBV6-5 to TRBJ1-4; D perhaps matches TRBD1 (5 bases). V was pared by 5 bases and J by 8 bases, with 12 bases between. The CDR3 covers 13 residues. Germline CDR1 reads MNHEY; CDR2 reads SVGAGI. CDR3 nucleotide sequence: TGTGCCAGCAGTCAGAGGGGAGGGGAAAAACTGTTTTTT. Translating it yields CASSQRGGEKLFF.